A single sample is the source of the 29 T cell receptor beta chains below, sequenced in a study of T cells in Graves' hyperthyroidism and ophthalmopathy. Amplified TCR beta CDR3 regions derived from RNA transcripts. Primed by the HTBI set, a first-round RT-PCR was run on the TCR CDR3. Each CDR3 protein is one row after TCRdb ran MiXCR on the multiplex PCR reads. This sample carries approximately 250,000 distinct CDR3 sequences, around 26% of them seen once, and the ten largest clones take about a third. Input material: blood. These receptors were taken from a woman in her forties with Graves' ophthalmopathy.

This clonotype has at least ten counts. The genes are TRBV10-1 and TRBJ2-7, with TRBD1 matching 9 bases. Germline V gene data show CDR1 as WNHNN and CDR2 as SYGVQD (reference sequence). CDR3 size: 15 residues. V lost 3 bases, J lost 1 base, and 4 bases stayed unmatched. CDR3 DNA: TGCGCCAGCAGTGACTCCGGGACAGGGTCCTACGAGCAGTACTTC. This sequence encodes CASSDSGTGSYEQYF.

The chain couples TRBV5-1 to TRBJ2-5; D perhaps matches TRBD1 (6 bases). CDR1 SGHRS and CDR2 YFSETQ come from the germline V gene. Trimming took off 4 bases at V and 6 bases at J, with 16 bases between the two ends. The CDR3 loop spans 14 amino acids. The DNA for the CDR3 is TGCGCCAGCAGCCCACGTGGGGGCCATCAGACCCAGTACTTC. Protein sequence: CASSPRGGHQTQYF.

Many counts were recorded for this clonotype. The chain combines TRBV28 with TRBJ1-2; tentatively, D is TRBD1 (6 bases). The CDR3 contains 16 residues. Germline CDR1 reads MDHEN; CDR2 reads SYDVKM. The V gene lost 4 bases and the J gene lost 5 bases, with 20 bases spanning the gap. The CDR3 nucleotides read TGTGCCAGCAGTTCCTCACAGGGTGGAAGGATTTATGGCTACACCTTC. Its protein is CASSSSQGGRIYGYTF.

This clonotype was seen at least ten times. The J gene is TRBJ2-7, the V gene TRBV20-1; TRBD1 is a possible D gene (5 bases). Trimming left V 1 base short and J 2 bases short, with 12 bases between. The germline V gene encodes CDR1 DFQATT and CDR2 SNEGSKA (reference sequence). CDR3 length: 14 amino acids. CDR3 loop: CSARVLDSPYEQYF. The CDR3 DNA reads TGCAGTGCTAGAGTCCTAGACAGTCCCTACGAGCAGTACTTC.

This clonotype was observed at least ten times. V and J are TRBV7-3 and TRBJ2-7, with D unclear. The ends were cut back, 2 bases at V and 0 bases at J, with 8 bases in the middle. This CDR3 is built from 14 residues. Germline CDR1 reads SGHTA; CDR2 reads FQGTGA. CDR3 sequence (DNA): TGTGCCAGCAGCTTAGAACGGAACTCCTACGAGCAGTACTTC. Amino acid sequence: CASSLERNSYEQYF.

The sample holds many counts of this clonotype. The genes are TRBV29-1 and TRBJ2-7; the D is unclear. V was pared by 4 bases and J by 3 bases, with 7 bases between. CDR3 length equals 11 residues. Looked up from germline, CDR1 is SQVTM and CDR2 is ANQGSEA. The CDR3 DNA sequence: TGCAGCGTTGGTGGTGGCTACGAGCAGTACTTC. Translated, it gives CSVGGGYEQYF.

This clonotype was detected ten times or more. Just one base apart from a much larger clone, this may be a read error. The gene calls are TRBV28 and TRBJ2-7, with D tentatively TRBD1 or TRBD2 (5 bases each). The length of the CDR3 is 15 residues. Germline V gene sequence: CDR1 MDHEN, CDR2 SYDVKM. The CDR3 loop reads CASRGREWLGYEQHF. CDR3 DNA: TGTGCCAGCCGAGGCAGGGAGTGGTTAGGATACGAGCAGCACTTC.

This clonotype was seen many times. The chain has TRBV28 and TRBJ1-1; TRBD1 aligns across 8 bases. The CDR3 is 15 residues long. Trimming removed 10 bases from V and 4 bases from J; junction bases left unmatched: 14. Germline V gene lookup returns CDR1 MDHEN and CDR2 SYDVKM. CDR3 DNA sequence: TGTGCCACCAAGCAATTGGGCAGGGGGCTCACTGAAGCTTTCTTT. Encoded protein: CATKQLGRGLTEAFF.

The sample holds many counts of this clonotype. The V gene is TRBV4-1, the J gene TRBJ2-7, with D uncertain. In germline, CDR1 is MGHRA, CDR2 YSYEKL. This CDR3 region has 14 residues. Trimming cost V 0 bases and J 2 bases, with 8 bases left between them. This chain's CDR3 is CASSQDPQAYEQYF. CDR3 bases: TGCGCCAGCAGCCAAGATCCGCAGGCCTACGAGCAGTACTTC.

The chain links TRBV7-2 to TRBJ1-2; no clear D. Germline loops: CDR1 SGHTA, CDR2 FQGNSA. Trimming cost V 3 bases and J 4 bases, with 9 bases left between them. The CDR3 is made up of 13 amino acids. The CDR3 spells CASSFSSSYGYTF. Written as DNA, the CDR3 is TGTGCCAGCAGCTTTAGTTCCTCCTATGGCTACACCTTC.

This clonotype came up many times. The V call is TRBV7-9, the J call TRBJ1-1; the D gene is possibly TRBD1 (6 bases). The CDR3 runs to 14 residues. CDR1 is SEHNR and CDR2 is FQNEAQ in the germline V gene (reference sequence). V gave up 5 bases and J gave up 6 bases, with 16 bases separating them. The CDR3 region is CASSQGGEAPEAFF. The DNA of the CDR3 is TGTGCCAGCAGCCAAGGGGGGGAGGCGCCTGAAGCTTTCTTT.

This chain uses TRBV20-1 with TRBJ2-7, with 8 bases matching TRBD1. J lost 0 bases, V lost 1 base, and 5 bases had no gene match. Looked up from germline, CDR1 is DFQATT and CDR2 is SNEGSKA (reference sequence). The CDR3 contains 15 residues. The CDR3 DNA follows: TGCAGTGCTAGAGTCTGGACAGGGAGCTCCTACGAGCAGTACTTC. Residues: CSARVWTGSSYEQYF.

This chain joins TRBV27 and TRBJ2-7; 8 nucleotides align to TRBD2. This CDR3 is built from 13 residues. The germline CDR1 and CDR2 sequences are MNHEY and SMNVEV (reference sequence). Trimming took 6 bases from V and 4 from J; bases not matched to a gene: 5. The CDR3 loop is CASRERETYEQYF. The DNA of the CDR3 is TGTGCCAGCAGAGAGCGGGAGACGTACGAGCAGTACTTC.

This clonotype has at least ten counts. V usage is TRBV2 and J usage is TRBJ2-7, with a weak D call TRBD2 (5 bases). The V end lost 6 bases, the J end lost 0 bases, and 9 bases lay between the germline ends. From germline, CDR1 is SNHLY and CDR2 FYNNEI. The CDR3 is made up of 13 amino acids. This CDR3 is CASRNEGSYEQYF. As DNA, the CDR3 is TGTGCCAGCAGAAATGAGGGCTCCTACGAGCAGTACTTC.

This clonotype was counted ten times or more. This chain connects TRBV18 to TRBJ2-7; D call uncertain. With 5 bases removed from V and 6 bases from J, the gap between germline ends came to 8 bases. This CDR3 is built from 11 residues. Germline V gene sequence: CDR1 KGHSH, CDR2 LQKENI. CDR3 bases: TGTGCCAGCTCAACCCCGAGCGAGCAGTACTTC. Protein product: CASSTPSEQYF. Full variable domain (rest looked up from reference TRBV18 and TRBJ2-7): NAGVMQNPRHLVRRRGQEARLRCSPMKGHSHVYWYRQLPEEGLKFMVYLQKENIIDESGMPKERFSAEFPKEGPSILRIQQVVRGDSAAYFCASSTPSEQYFGPGTRLTVT.

This clonotype has a count of ten or more. This chain uses TRBV27 with TRBJ2-4; 8 bases align to TRBD1. Germline CDR1 and CDR2: MNHEY and SMNVEV (reference sequence). V was pared by 3 bases and J by 4 bases, with 8 bases of the junction left unmatched. The CDR3 covers 16 residues. CDR3 amino acids: CASSFGAQGAKNIQYF. The DNA of the CDR3 is TGTGCCAGCAGTTTTGGGGCCCAGGGGGCTAAAAACATTCAGTACTTC.

The table lists this clonotype with many counts. CDR3 amino acids: CAGWTGYEQYF. The CDR3 region has the DNA TGCGCCGGGTGGACAGGGTACGAGCAGTACTTC. The gene calls are TRBV5-1 and TRBJ2-7; 8 bases align to TRBD1. This CDR3 spans 11 amino acids. V was clipped by 10 bases and J by 4 bases; unmatched bases: 4. The V gene's germline CDR1 is SGHRS and CDR2 YFSETQ.

This clonotype was picked up many times. This rearrangement joins TRBV12-5 to TRBJ1-1; 12 bases map to TRBD1. The CDR3 is 15 residues long. CDR1 and CDR2 from the germline V gene are LGHNT and FRNRAP. V lost 7 bases to trimming and J lost 3 bases; unmatched junction nucleotides: 6. CDR3 region: CASALGQGAYTEAFF. The CDR3 DNA reads TGTGCTAGTGCCCTGGGACAGGGGGCCTACACTGAAGCTTTCTTT. Variable domain in full (rest from reference TRBV12-5 and TRBJ1-1): DARVTQTPRHKVTEMGQEVTMRCQPILGHNTVFWYRQTMMQGLELLAYFRNRAPLDDSGMPKDRFSAEMPDATLATLKIQPSEPRDSAVYFCASALGQGAYTEAFFGQGTRLTVV.

This clonotype was picked up a small number of times. The chain couples TRBV7-9 to TRBJ1-2, with 9 bases identical to TRBD1. CDR1 and CDR2 (germline): SEHNR, FQNEAQ (reference sequence). The V gene end was trimmed by 5 bases and the J gene end by 5 bases; junction bases not matched to a gene: 6. The CDR3 is 14 amino acids. CDR3 DNA: TGTGCCAGCAGCCATGGGACAGGGCTTTATGGCTACACCTTC. Residues: CASSHGTGLYGYTF.

This clonotype was detected many times. The rearrangement joins TRBV5-1 to TRBJ1-2; the D gene is possibly TRBD1 (5 bases). This CDR3 comprises 16 residues. V lost 0 bases and J lost 2, with 14 bases in between. Germline loops: CDR1 SGHRS, CDR2 YFSETQ. In nucleotides, the CDR3 is TGCGCCAGCAGCTTGGCCGGAGGGGCCGGGAACTATGGCTACACCTTC. This encodes CASSLAGGAGNYGYTF.

This clonotype was picked up many times. This chain joins TRBV10-3 and TRBJ2-6; D call uncertain. V lost 2 bases, J lost 0 bases, and 8 bases lay in between. The CDR3 is made up of 16 amino acids. Germline V lookup: CDR1 ENHRY, CDR2 SYGVKD. CDR3 coding DNA: TGTGCCATCAGTGAGCTAGTAACCTCTGGGGCCAACGTCCTGACTTTC. Its translation is CAISELVTSGANVLTF.

This clonotype was observed at least ten times. The chain recombines TRBV19 with TRBJ2-2; D remains unclear. Germline V gives CDR1 LNHDA, CDR2 SQIVND (reference sequence). The ends were cut back, 5 bases at V and 7 bases at J, with 14 bases in the middle. This CDR3 contains 14 residues. The CDR3 sequence: CASSLKVRSGELFF. As DNA, the CDR3 is TGTGCCAGTAGTTTGAAGGTTAGAAGCGGGGAGCTGTTTTTT.

This clonotype was detected a few times. The chain recombines TRBV20-1 with TRBJ2-2; possibly TRBD2 for D (5 bases). The CDR3 has 15 amino acids. The V gene lost 6 bases and the J gene lost 7 bases, with 21 bases spanning the gap. Germline V gene lookup returns CDR1 DFQATT and CDR2 SNEGSKA (reference sequence). The CDR3 is CSAPRVGRDGGELFF. The CDR3 DNA reads TGCAGTGCCCCCCGTGTTGGGAGAGATGGCGGGGAGCTGTTTTTT.

This clonotype was found many times. V is TRBV5-5 and J is TRBJ2-2, with 10 bases lining up with TRBD1. The CDR3 loop spans 16 amino acids. The germline V gene encodes CDR1 SGHKS and CDR2 YYEKEE (reference sequence). V gave up 4 bases and J gave up 5 bases; unmatched junction bases: 8. The CDR3 DNA follows: TGTGCCAGCAGCCGATCCGGGACAGGGGCTACCGGGGAGCTGTTTTTT. This translates into CASSRSGTGATGELFF.

The genes are TRBV7-8 and TRBJ1-5, with D perhaps TRBD1 (6 bases). The length of the CDR3 is 15 residues. From germline, CDR1 is SGHVS and CDR2 FQNEAQ. The ends were cut back, 5 bases at V and 5 bases at J, with 16 bases in the middle. DNA of the CDR3: TGTGCCAGCAGCAAAGGGGGGGGAATGTATCAGCCCCAGCATTTT. It yields the protein CASSKGGGMYQPQHF.

This clonotype was recorded many times. The chain has TRBV5-1 and TRBJ1-1; the match to TRBD1 covers 10 bases. V lost 1 base, J lost 2 bases, and 5 bases stayed unmatched. The germline V gene encodes CDR1 SGHRS and CDR2 YFSETQ. The CDR3 sequence is 16 residues long. CDR3 protein: CASSLLGQGINTEAFF. In DNA, the CDR3 is TGCGCCAGCAGCTTGCTGGGACAGGGGATTAACACTGAAGCTTTCTTT.

This clonotype was picked up a small number of times. The rearrangement uses TRBV28 and TRBJ1-1; a possible D gene is TRBD1 (5 bases). This CDR3 has 14 residues. Trimming pared 1 base from V and 5 bases from J, leaving 11 bases between. CDR1 is MDHEN and CDR2 is SYDVKM in the germline V gene. The CDR3 region has the DNA TGTGCCAGCAGTTTATCCTTAGGGGTAACTGAAGCTTTCTTT. It encodes CASSLSLGVTEAFF. The full variable domain, with the rest looked up from reference TRBV28 and TRBJ1-1, is DVKVTQSSRYLVKRTGEKVFLECVQDMDHENMFWYRQDPGLGLRLIYFSYDVKMKEKGDIPEGYSVSREKKERFSLILESASTNQTSMYLCASSLSLGVTEAFFGQGTRLTVV.

This clonotype occurred once. The rearrangement joins TRBV6-1 to TRBJ2-5; D is tentatively TRBD1 or TRBD2 (5 bases each). Between the trimmed V and J ends, which lost 8 bases and 5 bases, there was a span of 15 bases. This CDR3 has 13 amino acids. CDR1 is MNHNS, CDR2 SASEGT, per germline. The CDR3 DNA is TGTGCCAGCTGTATAGAATGGGGGGAGACCCAGTACTTC. Its protein is CASCIEWGETQYF.

This clonotype appeared many times. This chain joins TRBV2 and TRBJ2-2, with D possibly TRBD1 on 6 matching bases. V was trimmed by 6 bases and J by 0 bases, leaving 8 bases between them. The CDR3 runs 14 residues. Germline V gives CDR1 SNHLY, CDR2 FYNNEI. CDR3 coding DNA: TGTGCCAGCAGGGACAGCACGAACACCGGGGAGCTGTTTTTT. It yields the protein CASRDSTNTGELFF.